A single sample gave rise to the 8 T cell receptor beta chains below, sequenced in a study of CD8 T cells in Susac syndrome (dated by TCRdb to between 2018 and 2021). Library method: the immunoSEQ multiplex PCR assay. RNA was extracted using the RNeasy kit, and about 0.5 to 1 microgram was reverse transcribed with random hexamers. Using fastp at Q25 and MiXCR, TCRdb reprocessed the public reads and kept productive beta chains. Every distinct CDR3 protein forms one entry, paired with its most common genes and DNA. The sample contains some 400,000 distinct CDR3 sequences, around 85% of them found a single time. 0.12% of the sample belongs to the ten largest clones. Sequencing used CD8+ T cells from PBMCs. These receptors originate from a human donor with multiple sclerosis.

This clonotype was picked up one time. The chain carries TRBV4-1 and TRBJ1-4; D is undetermined. V dropped 5 bases and J dropped 4 bases, with 14 bases sitting between them. Germline V CDR1 and CDR2: MGHRA, YSYEKL. The CDR3 has 15 amino acids. In DNA form, the CDR3 reads TGCGCCAGCAGCGGGCCTGGACGGGTTAATGAAAAACTGTTTTTT. Amino acids: CASSGPGRVNEKLFF.

The rearrangement links TRBV6-2 or TRBV6-3 to TRBJ2-1; TRBD1 might be the D (6 bases). CDR1 and CDR2 from the germline V gene are MNHEY and SVGEGT. Trimming took off 7 bases at V and 3 bases at J, with 13 bases between the two ends. CDR3 size: 14 residues. The CDR3 here is CASTPPTGYNEQFF. The CDR3 region has the DNA TGTGCCAGCACCCCTCCGACAGGCTACAATGAGCAGTTCTTC.

The chain joins TRBV27 to TRBJ2-7; 7 positions agree with TRBD1. The CDR3 extends over 14 amino acids. Trimming cost V 8 bases and J 3 bases; bases outside gene matches: 10. The germline V gene encodes CDR1 MNHEY and CDR2 SMNVEV (reference sequence). The CDR3 sequence: CASSPRGSIYEQYF. The CDR3 DNA sequence: TGTGCCAGCTCTCCCAGGGGGTCGATCTACGAGCAGTACTTC.

Only a few counts were recorded for this clonotype. The rearrangement links TRBV6-5 to TRBJ2-3; weak D call: TRBD2 (5 bases). Trimming removed 2 bases from V and 6 bases from J, with 6 bases in between. The CDR3 covers 12 residues. Germline loops: CDR1 MNHEY, CDR2 SVGAGI. Here the CDR3 DNA reads TGTGCCAGCAGTTACGCGGGTGATACGCAGTATTTT. This translates into CASSYAGDTQYF.

Turning to this clonotype: No conserved phenylalanine or tryptophan ends this CDR3, so it is likely a read error. The chain carries TRBV12-3 or TRBV12-4 and TRBJ2-7; D call uncertain. V was clipped by 3 bases and J by 6 bases, with 6 bases between them. The CDR3 is made up of 11 amino acids. The CDR3 DNA sequence: TGTGCCAGCAGTTTGAGTGGCGAGCAGTACCTC. As protein: CASSLSGEQYL.

V usage is TRBV11-2 and J usage is TRBJ2-7; TRBD1 matches at 8 bases. The V gene's germline CDR1 is SGHAT and CDR2 FQNNGV. The J segment lost 0 bases and the V segment lost 4 bases, leaving 5 bases of the junction unmatched. The CDR3 is made up of 15 amino acids. CDR3 loop: CASSSWDRSSYEQYF. In nucleotides, the CDR3 is TGTGCCAGCAGCTCTTGGGACAGGAGCTCCTACGAGCAGTACTTC.

In this sample, this clonotype turned up once. The rearrangement links TRBV15 to TRBJ2-1, with 7 bases identical to TRBD2. V gave up 1 base and J gave up 8 bases; unmatched junction bases: 11. Germline-derived CDR1 and CDR2 are LNHNV and YYDKDF (reference sequence). The CDR3 sequence is 16 residues long. The CDR3 spells CATSRGAGGGMDEQFF. The CDR3 DNA follows: TGTGCCACCAGCAGAGGGGCTGGCGGGGGTATGGATGAGCAGTTCTTC.

V and J are TRBV11-2 and TRBJ2-7; 7 nucleotides line up with TRBD1. The V and J ends lost 5 bases and 4 bases, in that order; junction bases with no gene match: 14. Germline V gene data show CDR1 as SGHAT and CDR2 as FQNNGV. The CDR3 runs 16 residues. As DNA, the CDR3 is TGTGCCAGCAGCCCTGAGGGGTGGACAGGATCTTACGAGCAGTACTTC. It specifies CASSPEGWTGSYEQYF.